This TCR beta chain was found in a study of T cells after posttransplantation cyclophosphamide. Study-level findings and limits: Donor CD8+ memory clones often dominated recipient blood repertoires at later times. Skin or GI-infiltrating T cells shared few TRB sequences with blood. TRB clonality was highly associated with recipient CMV seropositivity and reactivation.

Sequencing used immunoSEQ multiplex PCR; TCRdb keeps in-frame clones, though not all of them. Reported are 35,000 to 40,000 clones, none seen only once; the ten largest carry approximately 2.4%. This clone was recorded a few times. The antigen remains undetermined. This CDR3 is 11 amino acids long. Germline V lookup: CDR1 SNHLY, CDR2 FYNNEI. Trimming removed 6 bases at V and 5 bases at J, with 7 bases between. The TCR sequence derives from a man aged 45-60 years in good health, CMV-negative, and a related stem cell transplant donor. This rearrangement joins TRBV2 to TRBJ2-5, with D uncertain. Sequencing was done on a sample of PBMCs. This CDR3 reads CASRQKETQYF. The CDR3 DNA reads TGTGCCAGCAGACAAAAGGAGACCCAGTACTTC.